The entry below describes one T cell receptor (beta chain). Its target is unknown. The CDR3 runs to 15 residues. V lost 4 bases and J lost 8; bases outside the gene matches: 11. CDR1 and CDR2 (germline): LNHDA, SQIVND (reference sequence). Investigators spread the genomic DNA of each subset evenly over several immunoSEQ plates. Using immunoSEQ multiplex PCR, the repertoire was profiled, and TCRdb retains in-frame clones only, with some absent. The repertoire holds around 940,000 clones, with 76% as singletons. This sample was taken from a study of shared clonotypes between healthy human individuals. General study findings and limits: Richness estimates generally favored naive over memory subsets.

Those who donated, Caucasian adults without exception, all lived in Nashville, Tennessee. CD45RA-negative memory and CD45RA+ naive subsets were split from the CD4+ cells. The receptor was isolated from a man between 18 and 29 years old in good health. The rearrangement uses TRBV19 and TRBJ2-1; 7 bases are a match to TRBD2. The sequenced sample was memory CD4+ T cells sorted from blood. Subset described: CD45RA-negative fraction. This chain's CDR3 is CASSKGGRLVDEQFF. CDR3 sequence (DNA): TGTGCCAGTAGTAAGGGCGGGAGATTGGTCGATGAGCAGTTCTTC.